The table lists the clone carrying this T cell receptor beta chain with a few counts. Its antigen is currently unknown. Generation of TCR beta libraries employed quantitative 5'-RACE incorporating molecular barcodes. TCRdb independently ran MiXCR on the 5' RACE reads; one entry per CDR3 protein. Altogether a few hundred thousand distinct CDR3 sequences are present, around 21% being singletons, with the ten largest covering about 3.5%. V was pared by 5 bases and J by 8 bases, with 13 bases between. CDR3 size: 12 residues. Germline lookup yields CDR1 GTSNPN and CDR2 SVGIG (reference sequence). This record belongs to a study of CD8 T cells in ankylosing spondylitis. General observations from the study: Clones linked to disease, bearing a CD8+ phenotype, were relatively rare in peripheral blood.

The rearrangement uses TRBV30 and TRBJ2-1, with D possibly matching TRBD2 (5 bases). Sequencing was carried out using blood, either unsorted or a sorted T cell fraction (not recorded which). This TCR was recovered from a female donor with ankylosing spondylitis or in good health (not recorded which). CDR3 in amino acids: CAWLRGSDEQFF. The CDR3 bases are TGTGCCTGGTTACGGGGTTCGGATGAGCAGTTCTTC.